The clone carrying this T cell receptor beta chain has a handful of counts. The antigen remains undetermined. Its ends do not fully match the called genes, so a read error is possible. The CDR3 loop spans 15 amino acids. CDR1 MNHNS and CDR2 SASEGT come from the germline V gene. Hyperthyroidism in the patients, aged 18 to 65, was newly diagnosed and under 2 months in duration. Every diagnosis used clinical symptoms, serum thyroxine and TRAb, thyroid ultrasound and orbital computed tomography. This specimen comes from a study of T cells in Graves' hyperthyroidism and ophthalmopathy. Broader study findings: Progression to ophthalmopathy was predicted a median of 6.5 months early.

The source material, RNA transcripts, was used to amplify TCR beta CDR3 regions. HTBI primers drove first-round RT-PCR of the TCR CDR3. In TCRdb, the multiplex PCR reads were re-called with MiXCR into one record per CDR3 protein. The top ten clones hold 9.5% to 13% of a sample with 650,000 to 750,000 distinct CDR3 sequences, 14% of them seen once. The specimen was blood. V gene TRBV6-1 combines with J gene TRBJ2-4; possible D gene TRBD2, 6 bases. The sequence was obtained from a woman younger than 30 with Graves' hyperthyroidism. The CDR3 sequence: CASSEPRGAINIQYF. CDR3 sequence (DNA): TGTGCCAGCAGTGAACCCCGCGGGGCCATAAACATTCAGTACTTC.